These 7 T cell receptor beta chains were sequenced from one sample in a study of glioma-infiltrating T cells after dendritic cell vaccination. Regarding time point: after dendritic cell vaccination, including at tumor progression/relapse. Here immunoSEQ multiplex PCR was the method, and the copy in TCRdb shows in-frame clones only, minus some. The profile shows 75,000 to 95,000 clones, over 75% of them singletons. The sequences come from blood, collected after dendritic cell vaccination. These receptor sequences come from a human donor with glioblastoma.

The chain combines TRBV12-5 with TRBJ1-1, with 7 bases aligning to TRBD1. Germline CDR1 LGHNT, CDR2 FRNRAP. CDR3 length: 15 residues. The trim removed 6 bases at V and 5 bases at J, leaving 12 bases unmatched. This CDR3 reads CASGTRTGVLTEAFF. The DNA of the CDR3 is TGTGCTAGTGGAACCCGGACAGGTGTGCTGACTGAAGCTTTCTTT.

The chain is built from TRBV2 and TRBJ2-2; D ambiguous. V was trimmed by 4 bases and J by 4 bases, leaving 16 bases between them. Per germline, CDR1 SNHLY and CDR2 FYNNEI. The CDR3 runs to 16 residues. In DNA, the CDR3 is TGTGCCAGCAGTGTCACCCCCCCAGGAACCACCGGGGAGCTGTTTTTT. It translates to CASSVTPPGTTGELFF.

This clone was seen once. This chain uses TRBV18 with TRBJ2-5, with TRBD1 identical over 7 bases. The CDR3 is 12 amino acids. V was pared by 5 bases and J by 5 bases, with 2 bases of the junction left unmatched. Per the germline V gene, CDR1 is KGHSH and CDR2 is LQKENI. CDR3: CASSSTGETQYF. CDR3 DNA sequence: TGTGCCAGCTCATCGACAGGGGAGACCCAGTACTTC.

This chain links TRBV21-1 with TRBJ2-1; TRBD1 reflects the table's D call only, with no check against the DNA. TRBV21-1 has pseudogene status. CDR3 length: 16 amino acids. The CDR3 nucleotides read TGTGCCAGCAGCGCAACTCAGGCGAGCTCCTACAATGAGCAGTTCTTC. Translated: CASSATQASSYNEQFF.

The chain carries TRBV5-6 and TRBJ1-2; 11 nucleotides line up with TRBD1. The V segment lost 4 bases and the J segment 5 bases; nucleotides outside the gene matches: 7. The germline V gene has CDR1 SGHDT and CDR2 YYEEEE. CDR3 length equals 15 residues. This chain's CDR3 is CASSPDRGLSYGYTF. CDR3 bases: TGTGCCAGCAGCCCGGACAGGGGGCTATCGTATGGCTACACCTTC.

The sample holds many counts of this clone. The rearrangement links TRBV5-4 to TRBJ1-1, with no clear D. Germline V CDR1 and CDR2: SGHNT, YYREEE (reference sequence). The CDR3 spans 15 residues. Trimming removed 4 bases at V and 4 bases at J, with 17 bases between. The CDR3 bases are TGTGCCAGCAGCCAAGTGGACCGAGAGGGCACTGAAGCTTTCTTT. Its translation is CASSQVDREGTEAFF.

The rearrangement links TRBV2 to TRBJ2-1, with 9 bases that match TRBD2. After removal of 4 bases from V and 4 bases from J, the junction contained 14 bases not matched to a gene. The CDR3 runs to 18 residues. Germline CDR1 and CDR2: SNHLY and FYNNEI. The CDR3 DNA is TGTGCCAGCAGTGCCACTCTACAACTAGCGGGTATATACAATGAGCAGTTCTTC. Protein product: CASSATLQLAGIYNEQFF.